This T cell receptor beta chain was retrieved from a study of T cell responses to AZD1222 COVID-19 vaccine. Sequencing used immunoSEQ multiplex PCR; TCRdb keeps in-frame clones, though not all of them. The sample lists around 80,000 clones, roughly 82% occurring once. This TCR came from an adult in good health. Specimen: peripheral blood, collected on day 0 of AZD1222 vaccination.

The CDR3 reads CSVQGSNQPQHF. The DNA for the CDR3 is TGCAGCGTGCAGGGTAGCAATCAGCCCCAGCATTTT. The V and J genes are TRBV29-1 and TRBJ1-5; weak D call: TRBD1 (5 bases). Trimming took 6 bases from V and 0 from J, leaving 6 bases between them. The germline CDR1 and CDR2 sequences are SQVTM and ANQGSEA. This CDR3 is 12 amino acids long.